One sample yielded the 26 T cell receptor beta chains listed below, sequenced in a study of CD8 T cells in Susac syndrome. The RNA input was roughly 0.45 to 1 ug, and it was reverse transcribed with random hexamers. In TCRdb, the immunoSEQ multiplex PCR reads were re-called with MiXCR into one record per CDR3 protein. Counted here are nearly 200,000 distinct CDR3 sequences, about 95% occurring once; the ten biggest clones make up 0.085% to 0.095%. The source material was CD4+ T cells from PBMCs. The receptors originated from a human donor with multiple sclerosis.

The CDR3 sequence: CASSFAGLYAGELFF. Here the CDR3 DNA reads TGTGCCAGCAGTTTTGCGGGTCTATACGCCGGGGAGCTGTTTTTT. The V and J genes are TRBV27 and TRBJ2-2; a possible D gene is TRBD2 (5 bases). Germline V gives CDR1 MNHEY, CDR2 SMNVEV (reference sequence). V was pared by 3 bases and J by 6 bases, with 14 bases between. This CDR3 is built from 15 residues.

The V gene is TRBV12-3 or TRBV12-4, the J gene TRBJ1-4; D gene uncertain. V lost 7 bases, J lost 5 bases, and 11 bases lay in between. This CDR3 comprises 13 residues. In nucleotides, the CDR3 is TGTGCCAGCACCTTACTAGGGAATGAAAAACTGTTTTTT. It codes for CASTLLGNEKLFF.

This clonotype was seen just once. The V gene is TRBV18, the J gene TRBJ2-1, with TRBD2 identical over 14 bases. Germline values: CDR1 KGHSH, CDR2 LQKENI. After removal of 3 bases from V and 5 bases from J, the junction contained 6 bases not matched to a gene. This CDR3 spans 17 amino acids. The CDR3 region has the DNA TGTGCCAGCTCACCGCGGACTAGCGGGGGGTACCACAATGAGCAGTTCTTC. Protein: CASSPRTSGGYHNEQFF.

CDR3 nucleotides: TGCAGTGCACACCGCAGGGGTTCCGAGACCCAGTACTTC. Its protein is CSAHRRGSETQYF. The chain is built from TRBV20-1 and TRBJ2-5; the D gene is possibly TRBD1 (6 bases). The germline V and J ends were trimmed by 6 bases and 5 bases, with 16 bases remaining between them. CDR1 and CDR2 (germline): DFQATT, SNEGSKA (reference sequence). The CDR3 totals 13 residues.

This CDR3 is CASSQGGLGVPGQETQYF. CDR3 in DNA: TGTGCCAGCAGCCAAGGGGGGCTCGGGGTCCCGGGGCAAGAGACCCAGTACTTC. The gene calls are TRBV3-1 and TRBJ2-5; weak D call: TRBD1 (6 bases). V lost 1 base, J lost 2 bases, and 20 bases lay in between. The CDR3 spans 18 residues. Germline V gene lookup returns CDR1 LGHDT and CDR2 YNNKEL (reference sequence).

The genes are TRBV13 and TRBJ2-1; D is perhaps TRBD1 (6 bases). Germline lookup yields CDR1 PRHDT and CDR2 FYEKMQ (reference sequence). The CDR3 loop spans 12 amino acids. V shed 5 bases and J shed 9 bases, with 11 bases lying between them. DNA for the CDR3: TGTGCCAGCAGCCGACAGGTCACTGAGCAGTTCTTC. Translating gives CASSRQVTEQFF. The variable domain in full, completed from reference TRBV13 and TRBJ2-1, reads AAGVIQSPRHLIKEKRETATLKCYPIPRHDTVYWYQQGPGQDPQFLISFYEKMQSDKGSIPDRFSAQQFSDYHSELNMSSLELGDSALYFCASSRQVTEQFFGPGTRLTVL.

V and J are TRBV20-1 and TRBJ2-7; 8 bases align to TRBD2. The ends lost 5 bases at V and 7 bases at J; junction bases unmatched: 16. Germline loops: CDR1 DFQATT, CDR2 SNEGSKA (reference sequence). This CDR3 spans 15 amino acids. The CDR3 DNA reads TGCAGTGCTGGGAGGGTAGCGGGGATGTCGGGGGAGCAGTACTTC. Amino acids: CSAGRVAGMSGEQYF.

The chain couples TRBV3-1 to TRBJ1-2; 9 bases map to TRBD1. Germline V gene lookup returns CDR1 LGHDT and CDR2 YNNKEL (reference sequence). The CDR3 consists of 15 residues. The V and J ends lost 0 bases and 4 bases, in that order; junction bases with no gene match: 3. The CDR3 DNA follows: TGTGCCAGCAGCCAAGACACAGGGGGCTTCTATGGCTACACCTTC. This encodes CASSQDTGGFYGYTF.

The chain carries TRBV29-1 and TRBJ1-5; D unresolved. The V and J ends lost 4 bases and 4 bases respectively, with 8 bases between them. This CDR3 is built from 12 residues. Germline CDR1 SQVTM, CDR2 ANQGSEA. DNA for the CDR3: TGCAGCGTTGTCTCGGGGAATCAGCCCCAGCATTTT. Protein product: CSVVSGNQPQHF.

This clonotype was observed a single time. V usage is TRBV24-1 and J usage is TRBJ2-5; D remains unclear. The CDR3 covers 12 residues. Germline CDR1 is KGHDR and CDR2 is SFDVKD. V gave up 5 bases and J gave up 1 base, with 4 bases separating them. This CDR3 reads CATSGGQETQYF. DNA of the CDR3: TGTGCCACCAGTGGAGGCCAAGAGACCCAGTACTTC.

The chain couples TRBV29-1 to TRBJ2-5; TRBD2 aligns across 8 bases. In germline, CDR1 is SQVTM, CDR2 ANQGSEA. The CDR3 has 13 residues. V gave up 6 bases and J gave up 2 bases; unmatched junction bases: 5. The CDR3 nucleotides read TGCAGCGTCCACACTAGCGGTCAAGAGACCCAGTACTTC. It encodes CSVHTSGQETQYF.

The chain is built from TRBV2 and TRBJ2-7, with 9 positions matching TRBD1. CDR1 is SNHLY and CDR2 is FYNNEI in the germline V gene. This CDR3 spans 14 amino acids. The J segment lost 1 base and the V segment lost 6 bases, leaving 4 bases of the junction unmatched. CDR3 DNA: TGTGCCAGCAGGTCCGGGACAGGGTCCTACGAGCAGTACTTC. Its translation is CASRSGTGSYEQYF. Full variable domain (outside the CDR3, taken from reference TRBV2 and TRBJ2-7): EPEVTQTPSHQVTQMGQEVILRCVPISNHLYFYWYRQILGQKVEFLVSFYNNEISEKSEIFDDQFSVERPDGSNFTLKIRSTKLEDSAMYFCASRSGTGSYEQYFGPGTRLTVT.

The chain is built from TRBV2 and TRBJ2-5, with TRBD1 as a possible D gene (7 bases). The V gene's germline CDR1 is SNHLY and CDR2 FYNNEI. V was shortened by 6 bases and J by 1 base, with 12 bases between the two germline ends. The CDR3 length is 14 residues. In DNA form, the CDR3 reads TGTGCCAGCAGGGAGGGACAGCTCCAAGAGACCCAGTACTTC. Protein sequence: CASREGQLQETQYF. Looking up the rest from reference TRBV2 and TRBJ2-5 gives the full variable domain: EPEVTQTPSHQVTQMGQEVILRCVPISNHLYFYWYRQILGQKVEFLVSFYNNEISEKSEIFDDQFSVERPDGSNFTLKIRSTKLEDSAMYFCASREGQLQETQYFGPGTRLLVL.

V is TRBV11-1 and J is TRBJ1-2; D is unresolved. From germline, CDR1 is SGHAT and CDR2 FQDESV (reference sequence). The CDR3 extends over 12 amino acids. V was clipped by 5 bases and J by 3 bases, with 7 bases between them. CDR3 DNA sequence: TGTGCCAGCAGCGTGGATGACTATGGCTACACCTTC. Residues: CASSVDDYGYTF. Full variable domain (missing parts from reference TRBV11-1 and TRBJ1-2): EAEVAQSPRYKITEKSQAVAFWCDPISGHATLYWYRQILGQGPELLVQFQDESVVDDSQLPKDRFSAERLKGVDSTLKIQPAELGDSAMYLCASSVDDYGYTFGSGTRLTVV.

The CDR3, as DNA: TGTGCCAGCTCACCACCGACAGGGAGTTACGAGCAGTACTTC. Its translation is CASSPPTGSYEQYF. J is TRBJ2-7 and V is TRBV18, with 7 bases fitting TRBD1. Germline-derived CDR1 and CDR2 are KGHSH and LQKENI. The CDR3 has 14 amino acids. The J segment lost 4 bases and the V segment lost 0 bases, leaving 3 bases of the junction unmatched. The entire variable domain, with the rest obtained from reference TRBV18 and TRBJ2-7, is as follows: NAGVMQNPRHLVRRRGQEARLRCSPMKGHSHVYWYRQLPEEGLKFMVYLQKENIIDESGMPKERFSAEFPKEGPSILRIQQVVRGDSAAYFCASSPPTGSYEQYFGPGTRLTVT.

This clonotype occurred once. The V call is TRBV30, the J call TRBJ1-5; perhaps TRBD1 as D (6 bases). The germline V gene has CDR1 GTSNPN and CDR2 SVGIG (reference sequence). The CDR3 sequence is 14 residues long. The ends were cut back, 4 bases at V and 4 bases at J, with 14 bases in the middle. The chain's CDR3 is CAWTRAGANQPQHF. DNA for the CDR3: TGTGCCTGGACTCGGGCAGGGGCTAATCAGCCCCAGCATTTT.

A few counts support this clonotype. This chain uses TRBV18 with TRBJ2-7; 7 positions agree with TRBD1. This CDR3 is 13 amino acids long. In germline, CDR1 is KGHSH, CDR2 LQKENI. Trimming at V came to 3 bases and at J to 2 bases, leaving 1 base not matched to a gene. The CDR3 DNA reads as TGTGCCAGCTCACCCGACAGGGCCTACGAGCAGTACTTC. Translated, it gives CASSPDRAYEQYF.

The rearrangement joins TRBV10-3 to TRBJ2-1; 7 bases agree with TRBD2. This CDR3 contains 14 residues. V lost 6 bases to trimming and J lost 2 bases; unmatched junction nucleotides: 4. Per germline, CDR1 ENHRY and CDR2 SYGVKD. The CDR3 DNA sequence: TGTGCCATCAGCGACGGGACTACCTACAATGAGCAGTTCTTC. This translates into CAISDGTTYNEQFF.

This clonotype has just one count. The rearrangement joins TRBV24-1 to TRBJ2-7; either TRBD1 or TRBD2 may fit D (6 bases each). Between the trimmed V and J ends, which lost 3 bases and 7 bases, there was a span of 15 bases. This CDR3 spans 14 amino acids. Per the germline V gene, CDR1 is KGHDR and CDR2 is SFDVKD. The CDR3 sequence: CATSDPRGPTEQYF. CDR3 bases: TGTGCCACCAGTGATCCCCGGGGGCCTACGGAGCAGTACTTC.

The chain is built from TRBV19 and TRBJ2-5; D may be TRBD2 (6 bases). This CDR3 is built from 15 residues. Germline V gene data show CDR1 as LNHDA and CDR2 as SQIVND (reference sequence). V was shortened by 4 bases and J by 7 bases, with 19 bases between the two germline ends. CDR3 loop: CASSRDGGLGRTQYF. CDR3 bases: TGTGCCAGTAGTAGAGACGGGGGATTGGGTCGGACCCAGTACTTC.

The gene calls are TRBV20-1 and TRBJ2-7; 9 nucleotides agree with TRBD1. The CDR3 sequence is 15 residues long. With 0 bases clipped from V and 0 bases from J, the junction kept 3 bases outside the gene matches. CDR1 DFQATT and CDR2 SNEGSKA come from the germline V gene (reference sequence). The CDR3: CSAREGQGFSYEQYF. The CDR3 DNA follows: TGCAGTGCTAGAGAAGGACAGGGGTTCTCCTACGAGCAGTACTTC.

This clonotype was detected only once. V is TRBV19 and J is TRBJ2-2; perhaps TRBD2 as D (6 bases). Germline V lookup: CDR1 LNHDA, CDR2 SQIVND (reference sequence). The CDR3 spans 16 residues. The V and J ends lost 5 bases and 0 bases respectively, with 13 bases between them. The CDR3 loop is CASSPWRGTNTGELFF. Written as DNA, the CDR3 is TGTGCCAGTAGTCCTTGGCGGGGTACGAACACCGGGGAGCTGTTTTTT.

The rearrangement joins TRBV24-1 to TRBJ2-3; a weak D match, TRBD1 (6 bases). V lost 4 bases, J lost 5 bases, and 18 bases lay in between. Germline lookup yields CDR1 KGHDR and CDR2 SFDVKD. The CDR3 loop spans 16 amino acids. The chain's CDR3 is CATSDPQTGFGDTQYF. The CDR3 coding sequence is TGTGCCACCAGTGACCCCCAGACAGGTTTTGGAGATACGCAGTATTTT.

The CDR3 sequence is CASSFRDGPYNEQFF. In nucleotides, the CDR3 is TGCGCCAGCAGCTTCCGGGACGGACCCTACAATGAGCAGTTCTTC. The genes are TRBV5-1 and TRBJ2-1; TRBD1 or TRBD2 may be the D gene (5 bases each). In germline, CDR1 is SGHRS, CDR2 YFSETQ. V lost 2 bases and J lost 2, with 11 bases in between. The CDR3 extends over 15 amino acids.

This chain connects TRBV12-3 or TRBV12-4 to TRBJ1-2; a possible D gene is TRBD1 (5 bases). V was pared by 11 bases and J by 6 bases, with 16 bases between. The CDR3 runs 12 residues. The CDR3 DNA reads as TGTGCCGGGGGGGGAGGACTACATGGCTACACCTTC. It is translated as CAGGGGLHGYTF.

The chain combines TRBV5-6 with TRBJ2-5; D is unresolved. V was clipped by 3 bases and J by 2 bases, with 14 bases between them. Germline CDR1 and CDR2: SGHDT and YYEEEE. The CDR3 covers 15 residues. The CDR3 DNA sequence: TGTGCCAGCAGCTGGATGGGCTTGACGCAAGAGACCCAGTACTTC. This translates into CASSWMGLTQETQYF.